This section outlines one TCR beta chain sequence together with its context. What it binds is not known. These data belong to a study of shared clonotypes between healthy human individuals. Study summary: Per donor, three plates held CD4 naive cells, three held CD4 memory, two held CD8 naive and one held CD8 memory. Notes on the study in general: All-four-donor shared clonotypes had higher generation probabilities than non-shared clonotypes did.

HIV-negative, healthy adults without recent acute infections or vaccinations were the donors. Original processing notes: Filtering differed for immunoSEQ, which gave only junction sequences without quality scores. Method: immunoSEQ multiplex PCR; TCRdb's copy keeps in-frame clones and lacks some. The V and J calls and clone size come from that table; D and trimming were worked out from the DNA. Of 850,000 to 1,100,000 clones in the sample, approximately 80% were seen once. The clonotype comes from a man in his late teens or twenties in good health. Some clones in this sample may be carry-over from other donors' samples. The specimen sequenced was memory CD4+ T cells from PBMCs. Indicated subset: CD45RA-negative fraction.

The chain's CDR3 is CASSLSRFAGVRETQYF. The CDR3 DNA follows: TGTGCCAGCAGTTTATCTAGGTTTGCGGGAGTACGAGAGACCCAGTACTTC. This rearrangement joins TRBV27 to TRBJ2-5; 7 bases agree with TRBD2. Germline V gene data show CDR1 as MNHEY and CDR2 as SMNVEV (reference sequence). The CDR3 has 17 residues. The J segment lost 4 bases and the V segment lost 0 bases, leaving 11 bases of the junction unmatched.